This T cell receptor beta chain came from a study of regulatory T cells in long-lasting Graves disease. Time point defined: newly diagnosed GD, antithyroid drugs for less than 3 months. RNA from PBMCs was the source of the TCR library. Concerning this clonotype: A much larger clone lies one base from this, so it may be a read error.

Through Arm-PCR of CDR3 regions and iRepertoire HTBI primers, TCR beta libraries were built. TCRdb redid the calling of the multiplex PCR reads with MiXCR, one entry per CDR3 protein. The data hold 550,000 to 650,000 distinct CDR3 sequences, with 15% to 20% observed a single time. These same records also appear under a second study, on T cells in Graves' hyperthyroidism and ophthalmopathy.

This clonotype originated in a man younger than 35 with Graves disease. The source was peripheral blood mononuclear cells (PBMCs), collected at new diagnosis, from a patient treated with antithyroid drugs.

CDR3 DNA: TGTGCCAGCAGCCCGACGGACCGGGACAGAGGGGGCTACACCTTC. Amino acid sequence: CASSPTDRDRGGYTF. The chain is built from TRBV3-1 and TRBJ1-2; 7 bases map to TRBD1. Germline loops: CDR1 LGHDT, CDR2 YNNKEL (reference sequence). The J segment lost 8 bases and the V segment lost 4 bases, leaving 13 bases of the junction unmatched. This CDR3 spans 15 amino acids.